One sample yielded the 6 T cell receptor beta chains listed below, sequenced in a study of shared clonotypes between healthy human individuals. Assay used: immunoSEQ multiplex PCR; TCRdb lists only in-frame clones, some missing. This table holds roughly 1,000,000 clones, 78% found once. The source material was memory CD4+ T cells from PBMCs. Stated subset: CD45RA-negative fraction. The receptors derive from a man between 18 and 35 years old in good health. Some clones in this sample may be carry-over from other donors' samples.

In its sample, this clone was seen a few times. The J gene is TRBJ2-5, the V gene TRBV28; D is undetermined. Near its end, the DNA agrees better with TRBJ2-7, so the J call may be wrong. Germline CDR1 reads MDHEN; CDR2 reads SYDVKM. The length of the CDR3 is 14 residues. The CDR3 region is CASRLGRTFYEQYF. CDR3 nucleotides: TGTGCCAGCAGGCTAGGTCGTACCTTTTACGAGCAGTACTTC.

This chain uses TRBV5-1 with TRBJ1-2, with TRBD1 identical over 8 bases. The CDR3 runs 13 residues. Germline trimming cut 3 bases from V and 8 bases from J; bases unmatched to any gene: 6. CDR1 SGHRS and CDR2 YFSETQ come from the germline V gene. For the CDR3, the DNA is TGCGCCAGCAGCTCCCAGGGGGCTTTGGGCTACACCTTC. Its translation is CASSSQGALGYTF. Variable domain in full (rest from reference TRBV5-1 and TRBJ1-2): KAGVTQTPRYLIKTRGQQVTLSCSPISGHRSVSWYQQTPGQGLQFLFEYFSETQRNKGNFPGRFSGRQFSNSRSEMNVSTLELGDSALYLCASSSQGALGYTFGSGTRLTVV.

This rearrangement joins TRBV7-2 to TRBJ1-3; D remains unclear. This CDR3 comprises 16 residues. Trimming took off 1 base at V and 0 bases at J, with 10 bases between the two ends. Looked up from germline, CDR1 is SGHTA and CDR2 is FQGNSA. CDR3 protein: CASSLGGRFSGNTIYF. The DNA of the CDR3 is TGTGCCAGCAGCTTAGGTGGCCGATTCTCTGGAAACACCATATATTTT.

This chain connects TRBV11-2 to TRBJ2-3, with 7 bases that match TRBD1. The CDR3 runs 15 residues. Germline CDR1 reads SGHAT; CDR2 reads FQNNGV. Trimming took 3 bases from V and 0 from J; bases not matched to a gene: 3. The CDR3 reads CASSLDRISTDTQYF. In nucleotides, the CDR3 is TGTGCCAGCAGCTTGGACAGGATCAGCACAGATACGCAGTATTTT.

J is TRBJ2-1 and V is TRBV11-2; D unclear. The CDR3 sequence is 12 residues long. V was pared by 5 bases and J by 9 bases, with 11 bases between. CDR1 and CDR2 (germline): SGHAT, FQNNGV. Here the CDR3 reads CASSGFGFEQFF. The CDR3 nucleotides are TGTGCCAGCAGCGGGTTCGGTTTTGAGCAGTTCTTC.

With regard to this clone: Other DNA sequences in the sample encode the same CDR3. The chain couples TRBV6-6 to TRBJ2-7; D remains ambiguous. Germline CDR1 MNHNY, CDR2 SVGAGI (reference sequence). The CDR3 is 11 amino acids. With 5 bases removed from V and 6 bases from J, the gap between germline ends came to 8 bases. The chain's CDR3 is CASSPRSEQYF. In DNA, the CDR3 is TGTGCCAGCAGTCCGCGGAGCGAGCAGTACTTC.